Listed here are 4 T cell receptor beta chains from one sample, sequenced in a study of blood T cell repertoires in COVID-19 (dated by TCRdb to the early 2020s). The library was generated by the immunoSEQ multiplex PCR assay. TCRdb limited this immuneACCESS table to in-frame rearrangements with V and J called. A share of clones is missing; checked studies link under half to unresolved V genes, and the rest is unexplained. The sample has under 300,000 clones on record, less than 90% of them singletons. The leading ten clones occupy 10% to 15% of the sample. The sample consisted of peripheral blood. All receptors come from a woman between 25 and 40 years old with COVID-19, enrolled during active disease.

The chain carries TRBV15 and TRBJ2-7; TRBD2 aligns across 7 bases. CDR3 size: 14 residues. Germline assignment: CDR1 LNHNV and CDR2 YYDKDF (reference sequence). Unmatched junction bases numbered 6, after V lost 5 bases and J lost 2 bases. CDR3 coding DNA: TGTGCCACCAGCTTCGACAGCGGGACCTACGAGCAGTACTTC. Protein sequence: CATSFDSGTYEQYF.

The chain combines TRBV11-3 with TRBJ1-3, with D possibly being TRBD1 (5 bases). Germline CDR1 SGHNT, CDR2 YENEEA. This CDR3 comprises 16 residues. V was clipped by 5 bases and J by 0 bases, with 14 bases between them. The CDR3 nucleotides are TGTGCCAGCAGCCCCCCACAGGACCGCTCTGGAAACACCATATATTTT. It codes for CASSPPQDRSGNTIYF.

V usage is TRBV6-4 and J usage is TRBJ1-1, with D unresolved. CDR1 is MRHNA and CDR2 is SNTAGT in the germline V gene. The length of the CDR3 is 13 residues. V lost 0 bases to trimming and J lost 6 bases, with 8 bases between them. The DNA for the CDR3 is TGTGCCAGCAGTGACTCGCCCAGTTCTGAAGCTTTCTTT. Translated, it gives CASSDSPSSEAFF.

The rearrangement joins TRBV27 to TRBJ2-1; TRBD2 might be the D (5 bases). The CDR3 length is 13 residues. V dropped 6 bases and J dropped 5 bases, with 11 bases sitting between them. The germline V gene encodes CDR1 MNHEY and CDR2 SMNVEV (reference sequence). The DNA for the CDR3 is TGTGCCAGCAGCCTGGACTGGCACAATGAGCAGTTCTTC. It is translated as CASSLDWHNEQFF.